What follows describes a single T cell receptor beta chain. Its antigen is not identified. This entry belongs to a study of cytomegalovirus exposure and HLA in healthy donors. Across the study: Both the roughly 120 validation repertoires and the approximately 640 first-cohort repertoires used the same platform, as reported by a later analysis. Study outcomes and limitations: Published work reported that the classifier diagnosed cytomegalovirus status with high specificity and sensitivity. The study recorded 160 or so TCR beta chains that were cytomegalovirus-associated.

Profiled with immunoSEQ multiplex PCR; TCRdb holds only in-frame clones, not every one. The sample contains some 290,000 clones, around 90% of which appear only once. Separate from the 666-subject first cohort, the roughly 130-subject validation cohort was the one that the donors belonged to. Germline V CDR1 and CDR2: MNHNS, SASEGT. V shed 9 bases and J shed 2 bases, with 10 bases lying between them. CDR3 size: 13 residues. This receptor was identified in a man aged 30 to 45 in good health and CMV-seronegative. V usage is TRBV6-1 and J usage is TRBJ2-2, with D uncertain. The sample taken for sequencing was PBMCs. CDR3 region: CASITDNTGELFF. DNA of the CDR3: TGTGCCAGTATAACAGATAACACCGGGGAGCTGTTTTTT.